Below are 5 T cell receptor beta chains sequenced from a single sample in a study of cytomegalovirus exposure and HLA in healthy donors. 13 Jbeta primers and 60 Vbeta primers were used for the PCR. The data were produced by immunoSEQ multiplex PCR, yet TCRdb's version contains in-frame clones alone and is incomplete. Among around 180,000 clones listed, 70% to 90% were seen once. Sequencing was performed on PBMCs. These receptors all come from a girl under 18 in good health and CMV-seropositive.

The rearrangement joins TRBV18 to TRBJ2-1, with 12 bases identical to TRBD2. The germline V gene encodes CDR1 KGHSH and CDR2 LQKENI. This CDR3 is 20 amino acids long. The junction had 10 bases not matched to a gene; V was cut back by 0 bases and J by 1 base. Here the CDR3 DNA reads TGTGCCAGCTCACCACCTCGGACTAGCGGGGCCCTACAATCCTACAATGAGCAGTTCTTC. Its protein product is CASSPPRTSGALQSYNEQFF.

The rearrangement links TRBV5-8 to TRBJ1-2; D perhaps matches TRBD1 (5 bases). This CDR3 comprises 17 residues. The germline CDR1 and CDR2 sequences are SGHTS and YDEGEE. V lost 4 bases and J lost 7, with 26 bases in between. The CDR3, as DNA: TGTGCCAGCAGCCGGAGTGGGGCCAGCCAACTTTCGGCTGGCTACACCTTC. It yields the protein CASSRSGASQLSAGYTF. The entire variable domain, with the rest obtained from reference TRBV5-8 and TRBJ1-2, is as follows: EAGVTQSPTHLIKTRGQQATLRCSPISGHTSVYWYQQALGLGLQFLLWYDEGEERNRGNFPPRFSGRQFPNYSSELNVNALELEDSALYLCASSRSGASQLSAGYTFGSGTRLTVV.

This chain connects TRBV7-9 to TRBJ2-5, with a possible D match to TRBD2 (6 bases). Trimming removed 5 bases from V and 13 bases from J, with 14 bases in between. There are 11 residues in the CDR3. Germline lookup yields CDR1 SEHNR and CDR2 FQNEAQ (reference sequence). The CDR3 is CASSNRDSPYF. The CDR3 DNA is TGTGCCAGCAGCAACCGGGACTCTCCGTACTTC.

The chain uses TRBV27 and TRBJ2-5, with 11 bases that match TRBD2. The CDR3 has 15 residues. The germline V gene has CDR1 MNHEY and CDR2 SMNVEV (reference sequence). The V and J ends lost 6 bases and 2 bases, in that order; junction bases with no gene match: 5. The CDR3, as DNA: TGTGCCAGCAGACCCGGGACTAGCGGACAAGAGACCCAGTACTTC. Translation: CASRPGTSGQETQYF.

This clone was observed once. The V call is TRBV19, the J call TRBJ1-5, with D possibly being TRBD1 (6 bases). The CDR3 is 15 residues long. Germline V CDR1 and CDR2: LNHDA, SQIVND (reference sequence). The V end lost 10 bases, the J end lost 7 bases, and 23 bases lay between the germline ends. The CDR3, as DNA: TGTGCCACCACCCCCCAGTGGGGGGGCGGCCAGCCCCAGCATTTT. It is translated as CATTPQWGGGQPQHF.